The T cell receptor beta chain described here comes from a study of blood T cell repertoires in COVID-19. Looking at the study overall: The analysed material was cDNA or gDNA that came from T cells, B-cell-depleted T cells, or PBMCs.

Across under 25 US areas, participants ranged in age from about 18 to 90 years. The study assigned cohorts using participant-reported clinical history. Trimming took 4 bases from V and 10 from J; bases not matched to a gene: 11. Germline CDR1 is SGDLS and CDR2 is YYNGEE. The CDR3 spans 14 residues. Profiling relied on immunoSEQ multiplex PCR, and the TCRdb table lists in-frame clones only, not all of them. Of approximately 300,000 clones listed, more than 85% are singletons. The TCR was taken from a woman between 25 and 40 years old who had been exposed to COVID-19. Sequencing was done on a sample of PBMCs or T cells enriched from blood (not recorded which). V and J are TRBV9 and TRBJ2-1; TRBD2 agrees at 7 bases. Here the CDR3 reads CASSPELASAEQFF. CDR3 bases: TGTGCCAGCAGCCCCGAACTAGCGTCCGCGGAGCAGTTCTTC.